The 23 T cell receptor beta chains below all came from one sample that was sequenced in a study of T cell changes during pregnancy in multiple sclerosis. Data came from immunoSEQ multiplex PCR; TCRdb stores just in-frame clones and leaves some out. The sample includes 40,000 to 50,000 clones, around 95% of them seen just once. This material consisted of CD8+ T cells from peripheral blood mononuclear cells, taken after pregnancy. The receptors stem from a female donor with multiple sclerosis, enrolled in a pregnancy study.

This sequence joins TRBV6-6 and TRBJ2-3; D uncertain. Trimming took off 8 bases at V and 2 bases at J, with 11 bases between the two ends. Per germline, CDR1 MNHNY and CDR2 SVGAGI (reference sequence). The CDR3 is 13 amino acids. Here the CDR3 reads CASGQSNTDTQYF. CDR3 DNA: TGTGCCAGCGGGCAGTCCAACACAGATACGCAGTATTTT.

The rearrangement joins TRBV6-5 to TRBJ2-5, with TRBD1 matching 7 bases. Gene TRBJ2-7 matches the end of the DNA better, so the J call may be wrong. Germline V gene lookup returns CDR1 MNHEY and CDR2 SVGAGI. CDR3 length: 14 residues. DNA for the CDR3: TGTGCCAGCAGTTCCTCCGGGACAGCCTACGAGCAGTACTTC. The encoded protein is CASSSSGTAYEQYF.

The chain recombines TRBV10-3 with TRBJ2-3; 11 bases match TRBD2. The CDR3 is 17 amino acids. Per the germline V gene, CDR1 is ENHRY and CDR2 is SYGVKD. J gave up 3 bases and V 0 bases, and 5 bases lay outside the gene matches. CDR3 residues: CAISESVTSGMTDTQYF. The CDR3 coding sequence is TGTGCCATCAGTGAGTCGGTGACTAGCGGGATGACAGATACGCAGTATTTT.

This rearrangement joins TRBV28 to TRBJ1-4, with 7 bases aligning to TRBD1. CDR1 and CDR2 (germline): MDHEN, SYDVKM. The trim removed 6 bases at V and 3 bases at J, leaving 7 bases unmatched. The CDR3 runs to 15 residues. The CDR3 DNA reads TGTGCCAGCAGGGGGACAGACGTGTCTAATGAAAAACTGTTTTTT. Protein product: CASRGTDVSNEKLFF.

The chain has TRBV5-4 and TRBJ2-7, with TRBD1 as a possible D gene (6 bases). V was clipped by 1 base and J by 7 bases, with 15 bases between them. This CDR3 is built from 14 residues. CDR1 SGHNT and CDR2 YYREEE come from the germline V gene (reference sequence). CDR3 sequence: CASSLMGALGEQYF. The DNA for the CDR3 is TGTGCCAGCAGCTTGATGGGGGCCCTTGGAGAGCAGTACTTC. Full variable domain (missing parts from reference TRBV5-4 and TRBJ2-7): ETGVTQSPTHLIKTRGQQVTLRCSSQSGHNTVSWYQQALGQGPQFIFQYYREEENGRGNFPPRFSGLQFPNYSSELNVNALELDDSALYLCASSLMGALGEQYFGPGTRLTVT.

The J gene is TRBJ2-5, the V gene TRBV11-2; 12 bases line up with TRBD2. This CDR3 spans 18 amino acids. With V trimmed by 4 bases and J by 4 bases, 13 bases remained unmatched. CDR1 and CDR2 (germline): SGHAT, FQNNGV. CDR3 loop: CASSSPLAGGPGRETQYF. The CDR3 DNA follows: TGTGCCAGCAGCTCCCCCCTAGCGGGAGGGCCCGGTCGAGAGACCCAGTACTTC.

The chain combines TRBV25-1 with TRBJ1-1; 9 positions agree with TRBD1. V lost 4 bases to trimming and J lost 2 bases; unmatched junction nucleotides: 5. Germline CDR1 and CDR2: MGHDK and SYGVNS. This CDR3 has 15 residues. The CDR3 spells CASSARDRVNTEAFF. The CDR3 bases are TGTGCCAGCAGTGCCCGGGACAGGGTTAACACTGAAGCTTTCTTT.

The chain couples TRBV4-1 to TRBJ1-1; 9 positions agree with TRBD1. The CDR3 is made up of 15 amino acids. The V gene end was trimmed by 3 bases and the J gene end by 4 bases; junction bases not matched to a gene: 6. Germline V gene lookup returns CDR1 MGHRA and CDR2 YSYEKL. This chain's CDR3 is CASSHMTGGSTEAFF. In DNA form, the CDR3 reads TGCGCCAGCAGCCATATGACAGGGGGAAGCACTGAAGCTTTCTTT.

This rearrangement joins TRBV5-1 to TRBJ1-4; D remains unclear. V lost 0 bases and J lost 8, with 11 bases in between. Germline V CDR1 and CDR2: SGHRS, YFSETQ. The CDR3 is 14 amino acids. The CDR3 is CASSLVDIREKLFF. As DNA, the CDR3 is TGCGCCAGCAGCTTGGTCGACATACGGGAAAAACTGTTTTTT.

The chain has TRBV10-3 and TRBJ2-7; 8 bases are a match to TRBD1. The CDR3 is made up of 12 amino acids. V shed 6 bases and J 6 bases; nucleotides not matched to a gene: 4. Germline V gene sequence: CDR1 ENHRY, CDR2 SYGVKD. For the CDR3, the DNA is TGTGCCATCAGGGCGACAGGGGTCGAGCAGTACTTC. Protein product: CAIRATGVEQYF.

J is TRBJ2-1 and V is TRBV5-1; maybe TRBD2 (6 bases). V was shortened by 0 bases and J by 2 bases, with 21 bases between the two germline ends. Germline CDR1 is SGHRS and CDR2 is YFSETQ. The CDR3 loop spans 19 amino acids. CDR3 DNA: TGCGCCAGCAGCTTGGTGGCGGGGAGCGCACTTTCCGCCTACAATGAGCAGTTCTTC. This encodes CASSLVAGSALSAYNEQFF.

This chain joins TRBV6-1 and TRBJ1-1, with a possible D match to TRBD1 (6 bases). In germline, CDR1 is MNHNS, CDR2 SASEGT. CDR3 length equals 12 residues. Trimming cost V 3 bases and J 10 bases, with 12 bases left between them. CDR3 coding DNA: TGTGCCAGCAGTGAGGGGGGGCTAGGAGCTTTCTTT. Translation gives CASSEGGLGAFF.

The chain couples TRBV28 to TRBJ1-1; D might be TRBD1 (5 bases). Deletions cut 0 bases from V and 4 bases from J, with 9 bases between. The CDR3 loop spans 14 amino acids. CDR1 is MDHEN, CDR2 SYDVKM, per germline. The CDR3 region is CASSLWGEVTEAFF. The CDR3 DNA reads TGTGCCAGCAGTTTATGGGGGGAGGTCACTGAAGCTTTCTTT.

The chain carries TRBV19 and TRBJ2-5, with 8 bases aligning to TRBD1. J gave up 5 bases and V 7 bases, and 12 bases lay outside the gene matches. This CDR3 region has 15 residues. Germline CDR1 reads LNHDA; CDR2 reads SQIVND (reference sequence). The CDR3 DNA reads as TGTGCCAGTAATCCGACATCAGGGGGCGTCGAGACCCAGTACTTC. Protein sequence: CASNPTSGGVETQYF.

This clone has just one count. CDR3 DNA sequence: TGTGCCAGCAGTGCCGGGACTAACTACAATGAGCAGTTCTTC. Its translation is CASSAGTNYNEQFF. The chain employs TRBV25-1 and TRBJ2-1; TRBD2 agrees at 7 bases. The ends lost 4 bases at V and 3 bases at J; junction bases unmatched: 3. Looked up from germline, CDR1 is MGHDK and CDR2 is SYGVNS. The CDR3 is 14 amino acids.

J is TRBJ2-5 and V is TRBV7-9, with TRBD1 as a possible D gene (5 bases). Trimming took off 5 bases at V and 2 bases at J, with 15 bases between the two ends. The CDR3 spans 15 residues. Per the germline V gene, CDR1 is SEHNR and CDR2 is FQNEAQ (reference sequence). CDR3 nucleotides: TGTGCCAGCAGCCCACAGGTCGTACGGCAAGAGACCCAGTACTTC. It translates to CASSPQVVRQETQYF. Full variable domain (missing parts from reference TRBV7-9 and TRBJ2-5): DTGVSQNPRHKITKRGQNVTFRCDPISEHNRLYWYRQTLGQGPEFLTYFQNEAQLEKSRLLSDRFSAERPKGSFSTLEIQRTEQGDSAMYLCASSPQVVRQETQYFGPGTRLLVL.

This chain connects TRBV27 to TRBJ1-1, with a weak D call TRBD1 (5 bases). V was cut by 5 bases and J by 0 bases, with 10 bases left in between. The germline CDR1 and CDR2 sequences are MNHEY and SMNVEV (reference sequence). This CDR3 comprises 14 residues. The CDR3 reads CASSPGHLNTEAFF. In DNA, the CDR3 is TGTGCCAGCAGTCCAGGACACCTGAACACTGAAGCTTTCTTT.

This clone occurred a few times. The chain joins TRBV27 to TRBJ1-5, with D unclear. Looked up from germline, CDR1 is MNHEY and CDR2 is SMNVEV (reference sequence). V gave up 4 bases and J gave up 0 bases, with 7 bases separating them. The CDR3 totals 14 residues. CDR3 sequence (DNA): TGTGCCAGCAGTTCCGGGATTAGCAATCAGCCCCAGCATTTT. Its protein is CASSSGISNQPQHF.

The CDR3 DNA follows: TGCGCCAGCAGGGCAGGGGGCTCCTACGAGCAGTACTTC. It translates to CASRAGGSYEQYF. The chain joins TRBV5-1 to TRBJ2-7; TRBD1 matches at 7 bases. There are 13 residues in the CDR3. Per germline, CDR1 SGHRS and CDR2 YFSETQ. Trimming removed 5 bases from V and 0 bases from J; junction bases left unmatched: 2. The full variable domain, with the rest looked up from reference TRBV5-1 and TRBJ2-7, is KAGVTQTPRYLIKTRGQQVTLSCSPISGHRSVSWYQQTPGQGLQFLFEYFSETQRNKGNFPGRFSGRQFSNSRSEMNVSTLELGDSALYLCASRAGGSYEQYFGPGTRLTVT.

J is TRBJ2-1 and V is TRBV11-3; the match to TRBD2 covers 10 bases. CDR3 length: 16 amino acids. CDR1 is SGHNT, CDR2 YENEEA, per germline. Trimming removed 2 bases from V and 6 bases from J; junction bases left unmatched: 7. The CDR3 is CASSLRASGGTNEQFF. The CDR3 bases are TGTGCCAGCAGCTTAAGGGCTAGCGGGGGAACCAATGAGCAGTTCTTC.

This chain joins TRBV15 and TRBJ2-4, with D possibly being TRBD1 (5 bases). The germline V gene has CDR1 LNHNV and CDR2 YYDKDF (reference sequence). The CDR3 loop spans 16 amino acids. V was shortened by 5 bases and J by 0 bases, with 14 bases between the two germline ends. The CDR3 nucleotides are TGTGCCACCAGCTTGACAGTAAGGGGAGCCAAAAACATTCAGTACTTC. Amino acid sequence: CATSLTVRGAKNIQYF. Full variable domain (rest looked up from reference TRBV15 and TRBJ2-4): DAMVIQNPRYQVTQFGKPVTLSCSQTLNHNVMYWYQQKSSQAPKLLFHYYDKDFNNEADTPDNFQSRRPNTSFCFLDIRSPGLGDTAMYLCATSLTVRGAKNIQYFGAGTRLSVL.

The chain uses TRBV14 and TRBJ2-1; 12 positions agree with TRBD2. The germline V gene has CDR1 SGHDN and CDR2 FVKESK. This CDR3 has 17 amino acids. With V trimmed by 0 bases and J by 6 bases, 6 bases remained unmatched. The CDR3 spells CASSQDRRLAGANEQFF. The DNA for the CDR3 is TGTGCCAGCAGCCAAGATCGGAGACTAGCGGGAGCCAATGAGCAGTTCTTC.

The chain links TRBV28 to TRBJ1-1, with D possibly matching TRBD1 (6 bases). Trimming took 2 bases from V and 1 from J, leaving 8 bases between them. This CDR3 contains 14 residues. Germline V gene data show CDR1 as MDHEN and CDR2 as SYDVKM. CDR3 region: CASSLQGRNTEAFF. CDR3 bases: TGTGCCAGCAGTTTACAGGGGCGGAACACTGAAGCTTTCTTT.